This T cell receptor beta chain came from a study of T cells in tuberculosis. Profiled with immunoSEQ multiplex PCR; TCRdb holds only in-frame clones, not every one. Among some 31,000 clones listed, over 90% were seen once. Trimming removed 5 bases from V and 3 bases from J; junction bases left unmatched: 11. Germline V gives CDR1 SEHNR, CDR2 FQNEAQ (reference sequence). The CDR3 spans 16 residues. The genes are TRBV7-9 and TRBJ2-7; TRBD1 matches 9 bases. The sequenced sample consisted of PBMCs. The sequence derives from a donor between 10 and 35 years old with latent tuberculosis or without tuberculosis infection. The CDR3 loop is CASSPAGDRENYEQYF. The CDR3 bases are TGTGCCAGCAGCCCGGCAGGGGACAGGGAGAACTACGAGCAGTACTTC.